This TCR beta chain stems from a study of cytomegalovirus exposure and HLA in healthy donors. In the study overall: Of the donors genotyped, approximately 410 in all, 65% to 90% fell in the Caucasian-associated ancestry cluster.

The CDR3 is 15 amino acids. Germline-derived CDR1 and CDR2 are MNHEY and SVGAGI. V was shortened by 6 bases and J by 2 bases, with 15 bases between the two germline ends. Concerning this clone: The antigen is not known.

Notes on the study in general: Researchers catalogued some 160 TCR beta chains as cytomegalovirus-associated.

Primers included in the PCR were 60 Vbeta and 13 Jbeta primers. Here immunoSEQ multiplex PCR was the method, and the copy in TCRdb shows in-frame clones only, minus some. The sample records around 61,000 clones, roughly 80% being singletons. Input material: PBMCs. The rearrangement links TRBV6-5 to TRBJ2-3; maybe TRBD2 (5 bases). This TCR derives from a man in his forties or fifties in good health and CMV-seronegative. The CDR3 coding sequence is TGTGCCAGCAGCTACCTTGGACGGGACACAGATACGCAGTATTTT. As protein: CASSYLGRDTDTQYF.